This TCR beta chain stems from a study of T cells in Graves' hyperthyroidism and ophthalmopathy. This clonotype occurred a few times. The CDR3 runs to 16 residues. The ends lost 6 bases at V and 7 bases at J; junction bases unmatched: 11. Germline V gene lookup returns CDR1 MNHNS and CDR2 SASEGT. There were TCR beta CDR3 regions amplified from RNA transcripts. First-round RT-PCR of the TCR CDR3 relied on the HTBI primer set. TCRdb redid the calling of the multiplex PCR reads with MiXCR, one entry per CDR3 protein. Among around 700,000 distinct CDR3 sequences listed, about 17% were seen once. The sequence was obtained from a woman aged 45-60 years with Graves' hyperthyroidism that later progressed to Graves' ophthalmopathy. The sample consisted of blood. The chain uses TRBV6-1 and TRBJ1-6, with 8 bases matching TRBD1. The DNA for the CDR3 is TGTGCCAGCAGCCTAGAACTAAGACAGGGGAATTCACCCCTCCACTTT. This translates into CASSLELRQGNSPLHF.